Each of the 10 T cell receptor beta chains below was sequenced from the same sample in a study of blood T cell repertoires in COVID-19. TCRdb's table, derived via immunoSEQ multiplex PCR, lists solely in-frame clones and lacks some. The table has roughly 8,000 clones, more than 75% seen once. Specimen: peripheral blood. The receptors were gathered from a woman aged 55-69 years with active COVID-19.

The chain has TRBV7-9 and TRBJ1-2; D is uncertain. The V end was cut by 3 bases, the J end by 5 bases, with 10 bases between. From germline, CDR1 is SEHNR and CDR2 FQNEAQ (reference sequence). This CDR3 comprises 13 residues. The CDR3 nucleotides are TGTGCCAGCAGCTTGTCGGCGGGTTATGGCTACACCTTC. Protein product: CASSLSAGYGYTF.

V is TRBV19 and J is TRBJ2-1, with no clear D. CDR3 length: 14 residues. Germline V gene sequence: CDR1 LNHDA, CDR2 SQIVND (reference sequence). V lost 5 bases and J lost 4, with 12 bases in between. CDR3 protein: CASSAVETYNEQFF. The CDR3 nucleotides read TGTGCCAGTAGTGCTGTGGAGACGTACAATGAGCAGTTCTTC.

This clone appeared a few times. V usage is TRBV20-1 and J usage is TRBJ1-2; TRBD1 matches at 8 bases. The germline V gene has CDR1 DFQATT and CDR2 SNEGSKA (reference sequence). Germline trimming cut 3 bases from V and 4 bases from J; bases unmatched to any gene: 4. CDR3 length equals 13 residues. CDR3 residues: CSASWTGTYGYTF. CDR3 sequence (DNA): TGCAGTGCTAGTTGGACAGGGACCTATGGCTACACCTTC.

This clone showed up just a few times. The genes are TRBV11-3 and TRBJ2-5, with 8 nucleotides matching TRBD2. Germline V gene lookup returns CDR1 SGHNT and CDR2 YENEEA. With V trimmed by 11 bases and J by 4 bases, 9 bases remained unmatched. This CDR3 contains 13 residues. CDR3 loop: CALYRGGPETQYF. The CDR3 DNA is TGTGCCCTTTACCGGGGGGGCCCAGAGACCCAGTACTTC. Together with reference TRBV11-3 and TRBJ2-5, the CDR3 gives the full variable domain: EAGVVQSPRYKIIEKKQPVAFWCNPISGHNTLYWYLQNLGQGPELLIRYENEEAVDDSQLPKDRFSAERLKGVDSTLKIQPAELGDSAVYLCALYRGGPETQYFGPGTRLLVL.

This rearrangement joins TRBV5-1 to TRBJ2-6; 7 bases are shared with TRBD1. Looked up from germline, CDR1 is SGHRS and CDR2 is YFSETQ. The ends lost 5 bases at V and 0 bases at J; junction bases unmatched: 8. The CDR3 has 17 amino acids. In DNA form, the CDR3 reads TGCGCCAGCAGGAGGGGGCAGGACGTCTCTGGGGCCAACGTCCTGACTTTC. Residues: CASRRGQDVSGANVLTF.

This clone was seen only once. The rearrangement joins TRBV7-2 to TRBJ2-2, with D unresolved. Germline CDR1 SGHTA, CDR2 FQGNSA. The CDR3 totals 14 residues. V lost 5 bases, J lost 4 bases, and 11 bases lay in between. The CDR3 spells CASSPLPGTGELFF. The CDR3 DNA follows: TGTGCCAGCAGCCCCCTCCCGGGCACCGGGGAGCTGTTTTTT.

The genes are TRBV18 and TRBJ2-7, with a possible D match to TRBD2 (5 bases). Germline loops: CDR1 KGHSH, CDR2 LQKENI. The CDR3 has 15 residues. The V gene lost 6 bases and the J gene lost 2 bases, with 17 bases spanning the gap. CDR3 nucleotides: TGTGCCAGCTCCCCAACTATCGGGAAGACCTACGAGCAGTACTTC. This gives the protein CASSPTIGKTYEQYF. Variable domain in full (rest from reference TRBV18 and TRBJ2-7): NAGVMQNPRHLVRRRGQEARLRCSPMKGHSHVYWYRQLPEEGLKFMVYLQKENIIDESGMPKERFSAEFPKEGPSILRIQQVVRGDSAAYFCASSPTIGKTYEQYFGPGTRLTVT.

The V gene is TRBV4-3, the J gene TRBJ2-3, with D unclear. The germline V and J ends were trimmed by 4 bases and 6 bases, with 11 bases remaining between them. Germline V lookup: CDR1 LGHNA, CDR2 YSLEER. CDR3 length: 13 residues. CDR3 sequence (DNA): TGCGCCAGCAGCCTCGTGGCCGGGGATACGCAGTATTTT. Encoded protein: CASSLVAGDTQYF.

The rearrangement joins TRBV11-3 to TRBJ2-1; TRBD2 is a possible D gene (6 bases). This CDR3 contains 14 residues. Germline values: CDR1 SGHNT, CDR2 YENEEA. The V end was cut by 4 bases, the J end by 9 bases, with 16 bases between. CDR3 amino acids: CASSWGRGSGEQFF. Here the CDR3 DNA reads TGTGCCAGCAGCTGGGGTCGGGGGAGCGGTGAGCAGTTCTTC.

The rearrangement links TRBV7-3 to TRBJ2-2, with D unclear. V lost 2 bases, J lost 2 bases, and 6 bases lay in between. This CDR3 has 14 residues. Germline values: CDR1 SGHTA, CDR2 FQGTGA. The CDR3 here is CASSLELNTGELFF. The DNA for the CDR3 is TGTGCCAGCAGCTTAGAGCTAAACACCGGGGAGCTGTTTTTT.